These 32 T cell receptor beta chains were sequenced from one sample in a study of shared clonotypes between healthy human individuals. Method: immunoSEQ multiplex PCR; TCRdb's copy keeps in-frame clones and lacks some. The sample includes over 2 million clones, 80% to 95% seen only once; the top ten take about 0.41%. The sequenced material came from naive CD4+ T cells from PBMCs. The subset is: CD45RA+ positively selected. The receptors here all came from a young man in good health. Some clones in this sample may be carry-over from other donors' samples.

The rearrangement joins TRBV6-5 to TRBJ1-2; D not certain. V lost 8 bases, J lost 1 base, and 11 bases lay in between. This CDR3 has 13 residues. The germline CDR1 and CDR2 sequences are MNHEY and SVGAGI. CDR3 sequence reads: CASGPTHNYGYTF. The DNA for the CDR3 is TGTGCCAGCGGCCCGACCCATAACTATGGCTACACCTTC.

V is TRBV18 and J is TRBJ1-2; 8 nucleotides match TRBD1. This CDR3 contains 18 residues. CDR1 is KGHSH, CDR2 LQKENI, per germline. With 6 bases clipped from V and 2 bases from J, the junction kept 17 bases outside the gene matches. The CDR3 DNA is TGTGCCAGCTCCCCGAGGGGGTCAGGGGGCGGTTCGAACTATGGCTACACCTTC. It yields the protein CASSPRGSGGGSNYGYTF. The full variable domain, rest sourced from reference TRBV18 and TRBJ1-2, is NAGVMQNPRHLVRRRGQEARLRCSPMKGHSHVYWYRQLPEEGLKFMVYLQKENIIDESGMPKERFSAEFPKEGPSILRIQQVVRGDSAAYFCASSPRGSGGGSNYGYTFGSGTRLTVV.

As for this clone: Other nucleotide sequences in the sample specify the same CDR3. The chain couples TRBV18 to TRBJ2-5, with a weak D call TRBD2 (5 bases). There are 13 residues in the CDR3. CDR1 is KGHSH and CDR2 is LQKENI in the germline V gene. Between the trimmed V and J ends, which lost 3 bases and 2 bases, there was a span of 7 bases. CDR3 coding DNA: TGTGCCAGCTCACCCGGGGATCAAGAGACCCAGTACTTC. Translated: CASSPGDQETQYF.

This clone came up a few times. The CDR3 sequence: CAWSVQGADEAFF. The CDR3 DNA sequence: TGTGCCTGGAGTGTACAGGGCGCGGATGAAGCTTTCTTT. This chain uses TRBV30 with TRBJ1-1, with D possibly being TRBD1 (6 bases). V was clipped by 0 bases and J by 7 bases, with 12 bases between them. Germline CDR1 reads GTSNPN; CDR2 reads SVGIG (reference sequence). This CDR3 spans 13 amino acids. Combining the CDR3 with reference TRBV30 and TRBJ1-1 gives the whole variable domain SQTIHQWPATLVQPVGSPLSLECTVEGTSNPNLYWYRQAAGRGLQLLFYSVGIGQISSEVPQNLSASRPQDRQFILSSKKLLLSDSGFYLCAWSVQGADEAFFGQGTRLTVV.

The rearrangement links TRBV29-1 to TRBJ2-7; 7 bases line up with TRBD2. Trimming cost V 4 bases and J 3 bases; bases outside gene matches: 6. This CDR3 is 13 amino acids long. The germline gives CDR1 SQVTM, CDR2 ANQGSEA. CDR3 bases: TGCAGCGTTGGAGGGAGGGCCCACTACGAGCAGTACTTC. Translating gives CSVGGRAHYEQYF.

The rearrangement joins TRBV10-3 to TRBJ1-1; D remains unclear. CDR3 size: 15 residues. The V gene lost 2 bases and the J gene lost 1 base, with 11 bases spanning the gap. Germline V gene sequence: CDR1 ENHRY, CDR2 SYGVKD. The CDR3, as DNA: TGTGCCATCAGTGAGCGTGAGGTTCAGAACACTGAAGCTTTCTTT. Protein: CAISEREVQNTEAFF.

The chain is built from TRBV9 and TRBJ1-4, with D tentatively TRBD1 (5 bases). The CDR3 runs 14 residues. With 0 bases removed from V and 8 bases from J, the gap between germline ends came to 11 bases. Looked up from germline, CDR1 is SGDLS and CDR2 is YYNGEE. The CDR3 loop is CASSVGGFGEKLFF. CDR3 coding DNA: TGTGCCAGCAGCGTAGGGGGGTTTGGAGAAAAACTGTTTTTT.

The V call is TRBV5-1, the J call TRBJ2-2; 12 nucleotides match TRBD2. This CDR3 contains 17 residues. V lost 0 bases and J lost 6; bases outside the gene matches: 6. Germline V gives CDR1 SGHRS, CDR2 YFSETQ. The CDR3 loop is CASSLAGLAGFAGELFF. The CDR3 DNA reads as TGCGCCAGCAGCTTGGCCGGACTAGCGGGATTCGCCGGGGAGCTGTTTTTT.

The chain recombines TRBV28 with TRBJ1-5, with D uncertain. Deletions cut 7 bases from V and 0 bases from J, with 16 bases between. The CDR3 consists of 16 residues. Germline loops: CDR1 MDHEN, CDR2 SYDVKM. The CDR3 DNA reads TGTGCCAGCAAGATAGGGTCCCAGTATAGCAATCAGCCCCAGCATTTT. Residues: CASKIGSQYSNQPQHF.

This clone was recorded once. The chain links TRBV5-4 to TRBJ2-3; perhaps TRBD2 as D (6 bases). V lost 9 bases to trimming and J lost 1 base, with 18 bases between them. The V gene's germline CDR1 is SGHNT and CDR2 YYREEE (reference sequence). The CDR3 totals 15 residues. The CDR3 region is CATAAAGSGTDTQYF. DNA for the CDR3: TGTGCCACCGCCGCGGCCGGGAGTGGCACAGATACGCAGTATTTT. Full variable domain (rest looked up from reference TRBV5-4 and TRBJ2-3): ETGVTQSPTHLIKTRGQQVTLRCSSQSGHNTVSWYQQALGQGPQFIFQYYREEENGRGNFPPRFSGLQFPNYSSELNVNALELDDSALYLCATAAAGSGTDTQYFGPGTRLTVL.

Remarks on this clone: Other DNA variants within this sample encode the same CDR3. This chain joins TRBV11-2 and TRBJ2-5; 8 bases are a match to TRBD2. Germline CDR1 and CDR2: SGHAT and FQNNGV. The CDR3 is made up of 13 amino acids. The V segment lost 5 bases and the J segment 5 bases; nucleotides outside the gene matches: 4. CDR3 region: CASSPGGVETQYF. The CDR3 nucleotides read TGTGCCAGCAGCCCGGGGGGGGTGGAGACCCAGTACTTC.

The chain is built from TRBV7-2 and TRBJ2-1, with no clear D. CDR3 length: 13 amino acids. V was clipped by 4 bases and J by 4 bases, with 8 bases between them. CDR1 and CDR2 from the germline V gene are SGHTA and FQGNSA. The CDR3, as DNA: TGTGCCAGCAGCTCCTTGCGGTACAATGAGCAGTTCTTC. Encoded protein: CASSSLRYNEQFF.

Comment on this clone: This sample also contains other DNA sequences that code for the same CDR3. The CDR3 DNA is TGCAGCGTTGAGGGCAGGACAAGCACAGATACGCAGTATTTT. This sequence encodes CSVEGRTSTDTQYF. The gene calls are TRBV29-1 and TRBJ2-3; maybe TRBD1 (5 bases). The CDR3 sequence is 14 residues long. The V gene's germline CDR1 is SQVTM and CDR2 ANQGSEA. With 3 bases removed from V and 0 bases from J, the gap between germline ends came to 10 bases.

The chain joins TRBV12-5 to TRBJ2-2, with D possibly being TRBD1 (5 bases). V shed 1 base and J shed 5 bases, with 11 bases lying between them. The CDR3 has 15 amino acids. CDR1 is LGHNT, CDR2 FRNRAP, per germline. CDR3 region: CASGLGQGETGELFF. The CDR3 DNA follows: TGTGCTAGTGGTTTGGGGCAGGGCGAAACCGGGGAGCTGTTTTTT. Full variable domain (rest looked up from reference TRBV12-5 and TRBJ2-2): DARVTQTPRHKVTEMGQEVTMRCQPILGHNTVFWYRQTMMQGLELLAYFRNRAPLDDSGMPKDRFSAEMPDATLATLKIQPSEPRDSAVYFCASGLGQGETGELFFGEGSRLTVL.

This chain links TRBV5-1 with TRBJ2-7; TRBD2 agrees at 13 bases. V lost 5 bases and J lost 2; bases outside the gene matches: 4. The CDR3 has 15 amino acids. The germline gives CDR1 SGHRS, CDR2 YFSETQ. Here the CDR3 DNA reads TGCGCCAGCAGAGAGGGACTAGCGGGGCCCTACGAGCAGTACTTC. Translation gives CASREGLAGPYEQYF.

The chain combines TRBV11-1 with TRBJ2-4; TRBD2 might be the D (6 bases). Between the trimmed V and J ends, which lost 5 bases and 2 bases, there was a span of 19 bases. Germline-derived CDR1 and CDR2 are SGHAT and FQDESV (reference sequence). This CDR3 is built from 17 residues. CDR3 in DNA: TGTGCCAGCAGCCCCCCCCCGGGAGCGGTCTCCAAAAACATTCAGTACTTC. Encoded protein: CASSPPPGAVSKNIQYF.

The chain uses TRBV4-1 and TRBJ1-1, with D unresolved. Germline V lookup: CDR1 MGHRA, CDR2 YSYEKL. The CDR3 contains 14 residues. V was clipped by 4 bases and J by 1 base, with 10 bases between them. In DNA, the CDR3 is TGCGCCAGCAGCCTCCTACGGGGGAACACTGAAGCTTTCTTT. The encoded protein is CASSLLRGNTEAFF.

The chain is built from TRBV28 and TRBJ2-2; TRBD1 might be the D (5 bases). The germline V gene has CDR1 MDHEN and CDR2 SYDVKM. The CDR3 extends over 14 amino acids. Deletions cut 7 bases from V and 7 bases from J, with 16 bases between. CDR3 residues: CASTQGFSGGELFF. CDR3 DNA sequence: TGTGCCAGCACCCAGGGTTTTTCAGGCGGGGAGCTGTTTTTT.

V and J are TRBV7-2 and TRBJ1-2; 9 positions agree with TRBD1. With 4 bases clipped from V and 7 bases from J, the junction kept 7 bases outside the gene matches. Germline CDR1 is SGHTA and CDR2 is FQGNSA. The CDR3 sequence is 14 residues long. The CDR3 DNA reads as TGTGCCAGCAGCTCAGTCACAGGGGGCCGTGGCTACACCTTC. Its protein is CASSSVTGGRGYTF.

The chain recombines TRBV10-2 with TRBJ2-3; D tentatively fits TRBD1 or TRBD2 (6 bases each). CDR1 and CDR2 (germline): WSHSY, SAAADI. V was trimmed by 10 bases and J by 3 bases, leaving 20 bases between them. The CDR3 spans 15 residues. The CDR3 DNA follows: TGCGCCATCAGGGACCGGGGGCGGCAAACAGATACGCAGTATTTT. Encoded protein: CAIRDRGRQTDTQYF.

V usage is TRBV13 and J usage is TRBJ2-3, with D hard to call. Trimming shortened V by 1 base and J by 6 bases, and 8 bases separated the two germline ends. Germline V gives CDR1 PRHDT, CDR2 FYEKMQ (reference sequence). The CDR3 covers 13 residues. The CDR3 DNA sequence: TGTGCCAGCAGCTTAGAATCTGTGGATACGCAGTATTTT. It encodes CASSLESVDTQYF.

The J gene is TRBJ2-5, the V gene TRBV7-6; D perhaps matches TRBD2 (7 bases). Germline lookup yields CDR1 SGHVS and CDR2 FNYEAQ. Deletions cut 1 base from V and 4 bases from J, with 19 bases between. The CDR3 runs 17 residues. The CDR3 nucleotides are TGTGCCAGCAGCTTAGAGACTGTTGGGAGGGGGTTAGAGACCCAGTACTTC. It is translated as CASSLETVGRGLETQYF.

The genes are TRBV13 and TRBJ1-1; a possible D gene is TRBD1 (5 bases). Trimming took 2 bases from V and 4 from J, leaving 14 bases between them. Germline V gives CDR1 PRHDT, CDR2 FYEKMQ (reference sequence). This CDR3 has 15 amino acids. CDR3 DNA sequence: TGTGCCAGCAGCTTACTTGGGGGTTTGAGCACTGAAGCTTTCTTT. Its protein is CASSLLGGLSTEAFF.

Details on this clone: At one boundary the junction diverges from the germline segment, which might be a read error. The CDR3 loop is CASNLVSGTMSNQPQHF. As DNA, the CDR3 is TGTGCCAGCAACTTAGTGAGCGGCACGATGAGCAATCAGCCCCAGCATTTT. This chain links TRBV7-9 with TRBJ1-5, with D unresolved. The CDR3 runs to 17 residues. From germline, CDR1 is SEHNR and CDR2 FQNEAQ (reference sequence).

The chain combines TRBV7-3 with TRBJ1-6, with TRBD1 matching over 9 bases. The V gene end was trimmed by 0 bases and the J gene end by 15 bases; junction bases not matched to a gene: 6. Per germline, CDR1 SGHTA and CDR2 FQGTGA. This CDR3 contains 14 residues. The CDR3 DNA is TGTGCCAGCAGCTTAACTACAGGGGGCTCCCTCCTCCACTTT. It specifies CASSLTTGGSLLHF.

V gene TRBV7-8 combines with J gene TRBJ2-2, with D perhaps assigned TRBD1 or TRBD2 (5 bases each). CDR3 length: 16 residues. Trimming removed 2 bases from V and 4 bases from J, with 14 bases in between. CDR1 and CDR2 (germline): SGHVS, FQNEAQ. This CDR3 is CASSLFRGRGTGELFF. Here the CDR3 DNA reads TGTGCCAGCAGCTTATTTAGGGGTCGGGGCACCGGGGAGCTGTTTTTT. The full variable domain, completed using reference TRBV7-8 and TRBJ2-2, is GAGVSQSPRYKVAKRGQDVALRCDPISGHVSLFWYQQALGQGPEFLTYFQNEAQLDKSGLPSDRFFAERPEGSVSTLKIQRTQQEDSAVYLCASSLFRGRGTGELFFGEGSRLTVL.

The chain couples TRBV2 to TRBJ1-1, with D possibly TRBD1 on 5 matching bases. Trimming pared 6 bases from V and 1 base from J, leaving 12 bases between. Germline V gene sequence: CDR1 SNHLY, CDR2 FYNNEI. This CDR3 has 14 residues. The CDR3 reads CASSGGVTNTEAFF. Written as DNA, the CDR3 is TGTGCCAGCAGCGGAGGGGTTACGAACACTGAAGCTTTCTTT.

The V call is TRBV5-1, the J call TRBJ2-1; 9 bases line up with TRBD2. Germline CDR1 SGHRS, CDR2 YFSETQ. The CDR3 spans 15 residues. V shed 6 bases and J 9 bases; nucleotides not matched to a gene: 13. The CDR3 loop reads CASNFLAGPPGEQFF. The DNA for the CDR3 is TGCGCCAGCAACTTCCTAGCGGGGCCCCCTGGTGAGCAGTTCTTC.

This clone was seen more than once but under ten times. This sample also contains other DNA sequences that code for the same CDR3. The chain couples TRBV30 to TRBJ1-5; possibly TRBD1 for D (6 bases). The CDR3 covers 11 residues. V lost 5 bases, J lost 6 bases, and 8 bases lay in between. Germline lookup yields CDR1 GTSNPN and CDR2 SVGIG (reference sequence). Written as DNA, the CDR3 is TGTGCCTGGGGCAGGGGTCAGCCCCAGCATTTT. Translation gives CAWGRGQPQHF.

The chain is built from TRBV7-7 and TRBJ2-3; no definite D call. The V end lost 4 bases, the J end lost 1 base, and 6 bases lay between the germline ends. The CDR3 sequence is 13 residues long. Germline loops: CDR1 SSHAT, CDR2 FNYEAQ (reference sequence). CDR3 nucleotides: TGTGCCAGCAGCTCGGGTGGCACAGATACGCAGTATTTT. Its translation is CASSSGGTDTQYF. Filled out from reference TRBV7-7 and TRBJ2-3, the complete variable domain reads GAGVSQSPRYKVTKRGQDVTLRCDPISSHATLYWYQQALGQGPEFLTYFNYEAQPDKSGLPSDRFSAERPEGSISTLTIQRTEQRDSAMYRCASSSGGTDTQYFGPGTRLTVL.

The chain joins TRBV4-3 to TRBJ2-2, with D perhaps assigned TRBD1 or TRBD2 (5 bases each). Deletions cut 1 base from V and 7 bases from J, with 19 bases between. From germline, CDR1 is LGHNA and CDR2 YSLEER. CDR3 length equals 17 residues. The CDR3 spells CASSQALGAGSGGELFF. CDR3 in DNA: TGCGCCAGCAGCCAAGCCCTAGGGGCAGGGAGCGGCGGGGAGCTGTTTTTT.

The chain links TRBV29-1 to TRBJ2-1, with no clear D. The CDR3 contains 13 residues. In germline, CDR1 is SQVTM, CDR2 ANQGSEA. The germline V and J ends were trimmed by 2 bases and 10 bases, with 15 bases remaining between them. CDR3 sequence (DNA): TGCAGCGTTGAACAGGCGTTGAGGTGGGAGCAGTTCTTC. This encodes CSVEQALRWEQFF.